This paragraph reports one T cell receptor beta chain. Its specificity is unknown. The method, 5' RACE with UMI labels, was used to prepare the TRB cDNA libraries. TCRdb re-called the 5' RACE reads and gives one entry per CDR3 protein, without DNA. Recorded here are some 85,000 distinct CDR3 sequences; the top ten clones represent around 0.58%. This specimen comes from a study of CXCR3-negative and CXCR3-positive naive CD8 T cells. Whole-study findings and limits: TRBV-TRBJ usage was similar across naive CXCR3 subsets but distinct in memory cells. The TRB CDR3s that CXCR3-positive naive cells carried were more hydrophobic than those of CXCR3-negative naive cells.

Looked up from germline, CDR1 is SGHRS and CDR2 is YFSETQ. The length of the CDR3 is 14 residues. V and J are TRBV5-1 and TRBJ2-7; TCRdb picks TRBD1, but there is no DNA to check that call. The sequencing input was naive CXCR3+ CD8+ T cells from blood. As for subset: CD45RO-CCR7+CD27+CD95- naive CD8+ T cells expressing CXCR3 (TNR3+). The clonotype originates from a human donor in good health. Some clones in this sample may be carry-over from other donors' samples. The CDR3 reads CASSWTGISYEQYF.